This T cell receptor (beta chain) appears in the sequencing data of a study of siplizumab effects on memory and regulatory T cells (dated by TCRdb to the late 2010s). Broadly, across the study: The effect of the anti-CD2 antibody siplizumab on alloreactive T-cell subsets was examined in allogeneic mixed lymphocyte reactions constructed from human PBMCs.

TCRbeta CDR3 sequencing was performed on sorted unstimulated T cells and on proliferating T cells recovered from mixed lymphocyte reactions. Fresh whole blood from 9 to 11 HLA-typed healthy donors was used to isolate PBMCs. V gives up 7 bases and J gives up 0 bases, and the segment between their germline ends measures 12 bases. From cysteine to phenylalanine, the CDR3 is 14 amino acids long. Of all the DNA, just the CDR3 is kept, 42 bases in frame from base 1. CDR1 and CDR2 are read off the germline V gene (reference sequence) as LNHDA and SQIVND. Library method: the immunoSEQ multiplex PCR assay. About 10^5 TCR templates per sample were assayed by the deep sequencing platform. Genomic DNA extracted from sorted T cells was the material used for TCRbeta CDR3 sequencing. The original pipeline was this. The R programming language was used for the clonal analysis of the TCRbeta CDR3 data. Comparing unstimulated samples against CFSE-low samples taken after the reaction was how alloreactive CD4+ and CD8+ clones were defined. Regulatory or non-regulatory origin was assigned to alloreactive CD4+ clones by matching of sequences to sorted unstimulated Treg and non-Treg repertoires. TCRdb provides this immuneACCESS table in a form limited to in-frame rearrangements. Some clones are lacking; in checked studies, under half of them reflect an unresolved V gene, and why the rest are absent is not known. The V and J calls and the clone size are those of that table, but D and trimming were determined from the DNA. Recorded for this sample are about 100,000 clones; around nine tenths of them occurred a single time. The ten largest make up 0.85% to 1.3% of the sample.

Overall results and qualifications from the work: The cumulative frequency of alloreactive sequences that could be traced back to unstimulated CD4+ memory T cells was significantly reduced by siplizumab. For roughly 75-95% of proliferating CD4+ or CD8+ clones, no naive or memory phenotype could be assigned. Unstimulated naive T cells appeared to be more diverse than memory T cells, and naive cells seemed to make a substantial contribution to the alloresponse. Because sequences below about 10^-5 frequency were poorly captured, only a minor fraction of alloreactive clones could be mapped to unstimulated subsets. No functional confirmation was obtained for the suppressive function of proliferating Tregs from siplizumab cultures. Of the alloreactive CD4+ clones that could be mapped, the Treg-derived share averaged approximately 67% with siplizumab compared with 25% to 30% in control reactions.

About this clone itself: There is no known antigen for this receptor. Base-call qualities are not available, and no considerably larger clone is one nucleotide away.

This chain is built from TRBV19 and TRBJ1-1, with the D gene not clear enough to name. Sequencing used CD4+ T cells sorted from blood. This TCR came from a human donor in good health. Here is the DNA: TGTGCCAGTAATCGCAACCCCTTGAACACTGAAGCTTTCTTT. Its protein is CASNRNPLNTEAFF. The full variable domain, with segments outside the CDR3 supplied by the reference TRBV19 and TRBJ1-1 proteins, appears as DGGITQSPKYLFRKEGQNVTLSCEQNLNHDAMYWYRQDPGQGLRLIYYSQIVNDFQKGDIAEGYSVSREKKESFPLTVTSAQKNPTAFYLCASNRNPLNTEAFFGQGTRLTVV.